Shown below are 22 T cell receptor beta chains from a single sample sequenced in a study of blood T cell repertoires in COVID-19. Some clones are missing from TCRdb's copy, which holds only in-frame ones; the method was immunoSEQ multiplex PCR. The sample has just over 300,000 clones, just over 85% seen once. Material: PBMCs or T cells enriched from blood (not recorded which). All receptors derive from a man aged 25-45 years who had recovered from COVID-19.

As concerns this clone: This same CDR3 is encoded by further DNA sequences in the sample. V and J are TRBV30 and TRBJ1-1; weak D call: TRBD1 (5 bases). CDR3 size: 11 residues. CDR1 is GTSNPN, CDR2 SVGIG, per germline (reference sequence). Trimming stripped 5 bases from V and 1 base from J, with 5 bases between. The CDR3 nucleotides read TGTGCCTGGGGACAGAACACTGAAGCTTTCTTT. Its protein product is CAWGQNTEAFF.

This clone was detected once. The V and J genes are TRBV19 and TRBJ2-6, with a weak D call TRBD1 (5 bases). Germline V gene data show CDR1 as LNHDA and CDR2 as SQIVND (reference sequence). Trimming shortened V by 9 bases and J by 4 bases, and 13 bases separated the two germline ends. The CDR3 runs to 14 residues. CDR3 nucleotide sequence: TGTGCCAGCGCAGGGAATTCGGGGGCCAACGTCCTGACTTTC. It yields the protein CASAGNSGANVLTF.

The rearrangement joins TRBV7-2 to TRBJ2-2; 8 bases agree with TRBD1. Germline V lookup: CDR1 SGHTA, CDR2 FQGNSA. The ends lost 1 base at V and 1 base at J; junction bases unmatched: 5. The CDR3 extends over 17 amino acids. Here the CDR3 DNA reads TGTGCCAGCAGCTTAGGGAGGACAGGGAGGAACACCGGGGAGCTGTTTTTT. Its protein is CASSLGRTGRNTGELFF. Looking up the rest from reference TRBV7-2 and TRBJ2-2 gives the full variable domain: GAGVSQSPSNKVTEKGKDVELRCDPISGHTALYWYRQSLGQGLEFLIYFQGNSAPDKSGLPSDRFSAERTGGSVSTLTIQRTQQEDSAVYLCASSLGRTGRNTGELFFGEGSRLTVL.

This chain uses TRBV9 with TRBJ2-5; D is possibly TRBD2 (6 bases). V lost 0 bases, J lost 5 bases, and 17 bases lay in between. This CDR3 comprises 16 residues. Germline assignment: CDR1 SGDLS and CDR2 YYNGEE. CDR3 bases: TGTGCCAGCAGCGTAGGCATAGCGGAGATAGGGGAGACCCAGTACTTC. Its translation is CASSVGIAEIGETQYF.

This chain connects TRBV19 to TRBJ2-7; D perhaps matches TRBD2 (6 bases). V was cut by 0 bases and J by 4 bases, with 13 bases left in between. This CDR3 comprises 15 residues. The V gene's germline CDR1 is LNHDA and CDR2 SQIVND (reference sequence). CDR3 DNA: TGTGCCAGTAGTATAGATGGGGGGTTTGGGTACGAGCAGTACTTC. It yields the protein CASSIDGGFGYEQYF.

This chain joins TRBV5-6 and TRBJ2-3; 7 nucleotides align to TRBD2. V trimming: 3 bases; J trimming: 2 bases; junction bases outside the gene matches: 9. The CDR3 extends over 16 amino acids. In germline, CDR1 is SGHDT, CDR2 YYEEEE. The CDR3 is CASSWEAGVNTDTQYF. DNA for the CDR3: TGTGCCAGCAGCTGGGAGGCGGGGGTAAACACAGATACGCAGTATTTT.

The rearrangement uses TRBV11-2 and TRBJ1-1, with 11 bases matching TRBD1. J was trimmed by 1 base and V by 1 base; bases with no gene match: 2. The CDR3 extends over 16 amino acids. Germline CDR1 reads SGHAT; CDR2 reads FQNNGV. The chain's CDR3 is CASSLVGQGANTEAFF. The CDR3 bases are TGTGCCAGCAGCTTAGTTGGACAGGGGGCGAACACTGAAGCTTTCTTT.

The J gene is TRBJ2-3, the V gene TRBV5-4, with D possibly matching TRBD2 (6 bases). Per the germline V gene, CDR1 is SGHNT and CDR2 is YYREEE (reference sequence). Trimming took 5 bases from V and 1 from J, leaving 14 bases between them. The CDR3 loop spans 15 amino acids. DNA for the CDR3: TGTGCCAGCAGTTCGGACGGGGGAGGCACAGATACGCAGTATTTT. The encoded protein is CASSSDGGGTDTQYF.

This clone is a singleton in its sample. The CDR3 protein is CASSVTSSTPDTQYF. CDR3 in DNA: TGTGCCAGCTCCGTGACTAGCTCCACCCCAGATACGCAGTATTTT. The chain employs TRBV18 and TRBJ2-3; 7 bases line up with TRBD2. J lost 4 bases, V lost 6 bases, and 10 bases had no gene match. Germline lookup yields CDR1 KGHSH and CDR2 LQKENI. This CDR3 region has 15 residues.

CDR3 protein: CSARGGLEQYF. For the CDR3, the DNA is TGCAGTGCTAGAGGCGGCCTCGAGCAGTACTTC. The chain couples TRBV20-1 to TRBJ2-7; unclear D gene. Germline CDR1 and CDR2: DFQATT and SNEGSKA (reference sequence). The CDR3 is 11 amino acids. Trimming pared 1 base from V and 6 bases from J, leaving 7 bases between.

The chain employs TRBV7-2 and TRBJ2-3; D may be TRBD2 (6 bases). Germline V gives CDR1 SGHTA, CDR2 FQGNSA. CDR3 length: 13 residues. V was cut by 4 bases and J by 8 bases, with 13 bases left in between. CDR3 DNA: TGTGCCAGCAGCTCAGGGACTGCCAGTACGCAGTATTTT. Translated: CASSSGTASTQYF.

The rearrangement joins TRBV10-3 to TRBJ2-6; weak D call: TRBD2 (5 bases). This CDR3 has 17 amino acids. The ends were cut back, 10 bases at V and 0 bases at J, with 19 bases in the middle. CDR1 and CDR2 (germline): ENHRY, SYGVKD. Written as DNA, the CDR3 is TGTGCCACCCTGGGCCGGGTACGGGGCTCTGGGGCCAACGTCCTGACTTTC. Protein: CATLGRVRGSGANVLTF.

This clone was counted a single time. This chain links TRBV18 with TRBJ2-7, with 8 bases that match TRBD1. Germline loops: CDR1 KGHSH, CDR2 LQKENI. The CDR3 sequence is 18 residues long. Losses at the gene ends were 1 base for V and 2 bases for J; bases not matched to a gene: 13. The CDR3 coding sequence is TGTGCCAGCTCACCACTTCGGAGGGCTACAGGGGGTACCTACGAGCAGTACTTC. It codes for CASSPLRRATGGTYEQYF.

This chain connects TRBV7-9 to TRBJ1-1; the D is unclear. Per the germline V gene, CDR1 is SEHNR and CDR2 is FQNEAQ (reference sequence). This CDR3 comprises 14 residues. V was shortened by 1 base and J by 1 base, with 7 bases between the two germline ends. DNA for the CDR3: TGTGCCAGCAGCTTAGATTACTCGAACACTGAAGCTTTCTTT. This sequence encodes CASSLDYSNTEAFF. Based on the CDR3 plus reference TRBV7-9 and TRBJ1-1, the full variable domain is DTGVSQNPRHKITKRGQNVTFRCDPISEHNRLYWYRQTLGQGPEFLTYFQNEAQLEKSRLLSDRFSAERPKGSFSTLEIQRTEQGDSAMYLCASSLDYSNTEAFFGQGTRLTVV.

V is TRBV29-1 and J is TRBJ2-5, with D perhaps matching TRBD1 (6 bases). In germline, CDR1 is SQVTM, CDR2 ANQGSEA. V lost 6 bases and J 0 bases, leaving 17 bases between the germline ends. The CDR3 is 15 amino acids. CDR3 sequence (DNA): TGCAGCGTCGAGACCACCCACAGGGACCAAGAGACCCAGTACTTC. Translated: CSVETTHRDQETQYF. Using reference TRBV29-1 and TRBJ2-5 for the parts outside the CDR3, the full variable domain is SAVISQKPSRDICQRGTSLTIQCQVDSQVTMMFWYRQQPGQSLTLIATANQGSEATYESGFVIDKFPISRPNLTFSTLTVSNMSPEDSSIYLCSVETTHRDQETQYFGPGTRLLVL.

The chain links TRBV24-1 to TRBJ2-1, with D tentatively TRBD1 (6 bases). Looked up from germline, CDR1 is KGHDR and CDR2 is SFDVKD. With 9 bases removed from V and 0 bases from J, the gap between germline ends came to 17 bases. This CDR3 comprises 16 residues. The CDR3 region has the DNA TGTGCCACCTCTGGGGCAGGGGCTACCTCCTACAATGAGCAGTTCTTC. Its protein is CATSGAGATSYNEQFF.

The chain carries TRBV5-6 and TRBJ2-3; D perhaps matches TRBD2 (6 bases). The V end was cut by 2 bases, the J end by 2 bases, with 9 bases between. Germline CDR1 is SGHDT and CDR2 is YYEEEE. The CDR3 spans 14 residues. The CDR3 DNA sequence: TGTGCCAGCAGCTTATGGGAGGCCACAGATACGCAGTATTTT. Its protein is CASSLWEATDTQYF.

The CDR3, as DNA: TGTGCCAGCCTCGACCGGAGGGAGCCCCAGCATTTT. This translates into CASLDRREPQHF. The chain carries TRBV28 and TRBJ1-5, with D hard to call. Germline CDR1 and CDR2: MDHEN and SYDVKM. V dropped 8 bases and J dropped 8 bases, with 13 bases sitting between them. This CDR3 is 12 amino acids long.

This rearrangement joins TRBV4-1 to TRBJ2-5; TRBD1 might be the D (5 bases). CDR3 length: 18 residues. V was clipped by 4 bases and J by 3 bases, with 24 bases between them. Germline CDR1 and CDR2: MGHRA and YSYEKL. CDR3 protein: CASSPQELGRDWEETQYF. CDR3 nucleotides: TGCGCCAGCAGCCCTCAGGAATTGGGCAGGGATTGGGAAGAGACCCAGTACTTC.

J is TRBJ2-2 and V is TRBV5-1; D ambiguous. Germline V CDR1 and CDR2: SGHRS, YFSETQ. V was trimmed by 6 bases and J by 0 bases, leaving 9 bases between them. This CDR3 has 14 residues. The DNA for the CDR3 is TGCGCCAGCATCGAAGAGACGAACACCGGGGAGCTGTTTTTT. Translated: CASIEETNTGELFF.

The chain couples TRBV19 to TRBJ2-1, with a possible D match to TRBD1 (5 bases). CDR1 is LNHDA, CDR2 SQIVND, per germline (reference sequence). V was pared by 3 bases and J by 10 bases, with 13 bases between. The CDR3 is made up of 13 amino acids. Here the CDR3 DNA reads TGTGCCAGTAGTATGGCCCCAGGGTTCGAGCAGTTCTTC. Encoded protein: CASSMAPGFEQFF.

The rearrangement joins TRBV29-1 to TRBJ2-3; 7 positions match TRBD1. Germline V gene data show CDR1 as SQVTM and CDR2 as ANQGSEA. This CDR3 has 15 amino acids. V lost 6 bases to trimming and J lost 2 bases; unmatched junction nucleotides: 11. The CDR3 DNA reads as TGCAGCGTCGGGAACAGGGGCAGGTACACAGATACGCAGTATTTT. Translation: CSVGNRGRYTDTQYF.